These 7 T cell receptor beta chains share one sample of origin, sequenced in a study of blood T cell repertoires in COVID-19. Assay used: immunoSEQ multiplex PCR; TCRdb lists only in-frame clones, some missing. Of around 370,000 clones detected, nearly 90% appear once; the ten largest clones hold 6.5%. The sample taken for sequencing was peripheral blood. All receptors come from a man aged 18-30 years with active or convalescent COVID-19.

The chain joins TRBV9 to TRBJ1-3; no firm D call. This CDR3 contains 15 residues. Germline-derived CDR1 and CDR2 are SGDLS and YYNGEE. With 0 bases removed from V and 1 base from J, the gap between germline ends came to 8 bases. The CDR3 region is CASSVDGFSGNTIYF. CDR3 DNA sequence: TGTGCCAGCAGCGTAGACGGGTTTTCTGGAAACACCATATATTTT. Full variable domain (rest looked up from reference TRBV9 and TRBJ1-3): DSGVTQTPKHLITATGQRVTLRCSPRSGDLSVYWYQQSLDQGLQFLIQYYNGEERAKGNILERFSAQQFPDLHSELNLSSLELGDSALYFCASSVDGFSGNTIYFGEGSWLTVV.

V gene TRBV14 combines with J gene TRBJ1-1; no clear D gene. Germline values: CDR1 SGHDN, CDR2 FVKESK. The CDR3 sequence is 12 residues long. V was shortened by 8 bases and J by 6 bases, with 13 bases between the two germline ends. Here the CDR3 reads CASGEGLSEAFF. CDR3 DNA: TGTGCCAGCGGGGAGGGTCTGTCTGAAGCTTTCTTT.

The V call is TRBV7-7, the J call TRBJ2-7, with TRBD1 matching 7 bases. CDR1 SSHAT and CDR2 FNYEAQ come from the germline V gene (reference sequence). The CDR3 is made up of 13 amino acids. V lost 5 bases, J lost 5 bases, and 6 bases stayed unmatched. The CDR3 DNA reads as TGTGCCAGCAGCAGAGACAGGGTCGACGAGCAGTACTTC. It yields the protein CASSRDRVDEQYF.

CDR3: CASSSSGGSYNEQFF. CDR3 coding DNA: TGTGCCAGCAGCTCCAGCGGTGGCTCCTACAATGAGCAGTTCTTC. The genes are TRBV11-3 and TRBJ2-1, with D possibly matching TRBD2 (5 bases). The CDR3 runs to 15 residues. V gave up 4 bases and J gave up 0 bases, with 10 bases separating them. Germline loops: CDR1 SGHNT, CDR2 YENEEA.

The genes are TRBV27 and TRBJ1-1; D is undetermined. Trimming took 2 bases from V and 6 from J, leaving 16 bases between them. The CDR3 is 15 residues long. Germline values: CDR1 MNHEY, CDR2 SMNVEV (reference sequence). CDR3 coding DNA: TGTGCCAGCAGTTTAGGTGGAGGGTGGATCGCTGAAGCTTTCTTT. Its protein is CASSLGGGWIAEAFF.

The J gene is TRBJ2-7, the V gene TRBV6-6, with 11 bases fitting TRBD1. Germline assignment: CDR1 MNHNY and CDR2 SVGAGI (reference sequence). The J segment lost 1 base and the V segment lost 6 bases, leaving 5 bases of the junction unmatched. This CDR3 has 15 amino acids. The CDR3 loop is CASRHGTGGSYEQYF. CDR3 in DNA: TGTGCCAGCAGACATGGGACAGGGGGGTCCTACGAGCAGTACTTC.

The rearrangement uses TRBV9 and TRBJ2-3; no definite D call. The length of the CDR3 is 14 residues. V lost 0 bases to trimming and J lost 3 bases, with 8 bases between them. Germline V lookup: CDR1 SGDLS, CDR2 YYNGEE. The CDR3 DNA reads as TGTGCCAGCAGCGTAGCGAGCACGACAGATACGCAGTATTTT. Translating it yields CASSVASTTDTQYF. The variable domain in full, completed from reference TRBV9 and TRBJ2-3, reads DSGVTQTPKHLITATGQRVTLRCSPRSGDLSVYWYQQSLDQGLQFLIQYYNGEERAKGNILERFSAQQFPDLHSELNLSSLELGDSALYFCASSVASTTDTQYFGPGTRLTVL.